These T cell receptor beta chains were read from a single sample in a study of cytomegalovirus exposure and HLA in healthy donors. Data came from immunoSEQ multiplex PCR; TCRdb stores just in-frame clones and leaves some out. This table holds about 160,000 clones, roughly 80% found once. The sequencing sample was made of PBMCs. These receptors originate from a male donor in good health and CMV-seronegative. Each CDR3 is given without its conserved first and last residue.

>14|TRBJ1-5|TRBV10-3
AISEVRGQGNQPQH
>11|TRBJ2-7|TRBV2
ASQGVGHVEQY
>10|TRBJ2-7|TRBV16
ASSQSGGEQY
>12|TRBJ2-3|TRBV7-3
ASSLDRSADTQY
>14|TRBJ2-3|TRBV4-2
ASSQEGTRGTDTQY
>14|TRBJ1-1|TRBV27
ASSLLRGSANTEAF
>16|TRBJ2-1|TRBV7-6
ASSLGLEGAAPYNEQF
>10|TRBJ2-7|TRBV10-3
AIRASVDEQY
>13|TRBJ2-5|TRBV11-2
ASSLQGLAWETQY
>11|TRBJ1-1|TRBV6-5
ASSYSRDTEAF
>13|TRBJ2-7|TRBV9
ASSVEAGPNYEQY
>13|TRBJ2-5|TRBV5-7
ASSYSDRVDVTQY
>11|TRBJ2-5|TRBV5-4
ASRQTGVETQY
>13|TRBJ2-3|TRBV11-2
ASSLDSGGRDTQY
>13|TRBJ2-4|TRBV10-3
AISTSGTGKNIQY
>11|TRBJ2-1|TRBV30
ACGLFSDNEQF
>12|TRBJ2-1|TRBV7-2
ASSRPWGGDEQF
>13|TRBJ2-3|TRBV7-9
ASSYVSDFTDTQY
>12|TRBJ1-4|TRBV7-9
ASSFPGGDEKLF
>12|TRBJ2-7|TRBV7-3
ASSPTGYSYEQY
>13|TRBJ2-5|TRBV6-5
ASRPSGRGEETQY
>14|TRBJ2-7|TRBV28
ASSLPGTGLSYEQY
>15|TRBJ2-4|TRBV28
ASSLGTTGSWGNIQY
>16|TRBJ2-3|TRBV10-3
AISESRILRGVADTQY
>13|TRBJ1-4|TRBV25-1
ASSPSTGGTEKLF
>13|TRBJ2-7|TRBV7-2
ASSAGGGLSYEQY
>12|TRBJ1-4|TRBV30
AWSLTGRNEKLF
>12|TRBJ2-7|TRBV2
ASSGGQLRYEQY
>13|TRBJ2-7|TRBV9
ASSVGAGETYEQY
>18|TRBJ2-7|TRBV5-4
ASSSQRLTGRGGSSYEQY
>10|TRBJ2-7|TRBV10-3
ANPGTGYEQY
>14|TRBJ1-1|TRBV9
ASSPQPTGLNTEAF
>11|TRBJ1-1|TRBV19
ASSPGWGTEAF
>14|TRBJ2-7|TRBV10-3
AISEFGLAGSYEQY
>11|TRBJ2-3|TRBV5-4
ASSPELADTQY
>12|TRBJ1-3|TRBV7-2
ASSQGVGGNTIY
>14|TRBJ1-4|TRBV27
ASSSSPAGIWEKLF
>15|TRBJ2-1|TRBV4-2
ASSQDKGESKYNEQF